This TCR beta chain was documented in a study of blood T cell repertoires in COVID-19. Study at large: Donors in the United States, Italy and Spain gave samples during acute or convalescent COVID-19. Sources were T cells, B-cell-depleted T cells, or PBMCs; the material itself was cDNA or gDNA.

After removal of 8 bases from V and 7 bases from J, the junction contained 7 bases not matched to a gene. CDR1 SEHNR and CDR2 FQNEAQ come from the germline V gene (reference sequence). The CDR3 is 15 amino acids. Per the study methods: Estimates of nucleated cell counts were drawn from the amplification of reference gene primers. The protocol was immunoSEQ multiplex PCR, while the TCRdb copy is restricted to in-frame clones and leaves out a portion. For V, J and clone size, that table is used; D and trimming come from the DNA. The table has 250,000 or so clones, around 85% seen once. The specimen sequenced was peripheral blood. This TCR was recovered from a woman in her sixties or seventies with active or convalescent COVID-19. This chain connects TRBV7-9 to TRBJ1-6; 11 bases fit TRBD1. The CDR3 coding sequence is TGTGCCAGCGGACAGGGGGCTCGCTCGAATTCACCCCTCCACTTT. Protein: CASGQGARSNSPLHF.